This entry describes one T cell receptor (beta chain). No antigen is known for it. The sample comes from a study of blood T cells in healthy people across ages. Study-wide points: TCR beta diversity per million T cells fell roughly linearly with age. Conclusively comparing naive with antigen-experienced cells was impossible with unsorted PBMCs. Diversity was higher, and naive CD4+ cells more numerous, in long-lived donors than in aged donors.

Trimming removed 2 bases from V and 8 bases from J; junction bases left unmatched: 2. Germline CDR1 DFQATT, CDR2 SNEGSKA (reference sequence). This CDR3 region has 12 residues. PCR was performed a second time for roughly 7 to 11 cycles using a sample-barcoded 5' primer and a J-beta primer mix. TCRdb reprocessed the 5' RACE reads via MiXCR and lists one record per CDR3 protein. The sample carries about 1.7 million distinct CDR3 sequences, roughly 28% recorded once. The chain has TRBV20-1 and TRBJ1-4; 7 bases map to TRBD1. Sequencing was carried out using blood. The clonotype originates from a woman aged 25 to 39 in good health. The CDR3 sequence is CSARTGAEKLFF. CDR3 bases: TGCAGTGCTAGAACAGGGGCGGAAAAACTGTTTTTT.